This TCR beta chain was sequenced during a study of CD8 T cells in ankylosing spondylitis. Study-wide results and caveats: A motif of 7 or 8 highly homologous TCR beta variants was seen as apparently characteristic of ankylosing spondylitis blood.

MiXCR, run by TCRdb on the 5' RACE reads, gives a single entry per CDR3 protein. This sample yields about 440,000 distinct CDR3 sequences, of which approximately 17% are seen a single time; 1% belongs to the top ten. This CDR3 is 13 amino acids long. Germline V CDR1 and CDR2: SGDLS, YYNGEE. V was pared by 1 base and J by 4 bases, with 8 bases between. This clonotype turned up a few times. What it binds is not known. Sequencing was carried out using blood, either unsorted or a sorted T cell fraction (not recorded which). This sequence originates from a male donor with ankylosing spondylitis. The V and J genes are TRBV9 and TRBJ2-5; perhaps TRBD1 as D (6 bases). CDR3 nucleotides: TGTGCCAGCAGCGTAAGGGGGTCAGAGACCCAGTACTTC. Encoded protein: CASSVRGSETQYF.